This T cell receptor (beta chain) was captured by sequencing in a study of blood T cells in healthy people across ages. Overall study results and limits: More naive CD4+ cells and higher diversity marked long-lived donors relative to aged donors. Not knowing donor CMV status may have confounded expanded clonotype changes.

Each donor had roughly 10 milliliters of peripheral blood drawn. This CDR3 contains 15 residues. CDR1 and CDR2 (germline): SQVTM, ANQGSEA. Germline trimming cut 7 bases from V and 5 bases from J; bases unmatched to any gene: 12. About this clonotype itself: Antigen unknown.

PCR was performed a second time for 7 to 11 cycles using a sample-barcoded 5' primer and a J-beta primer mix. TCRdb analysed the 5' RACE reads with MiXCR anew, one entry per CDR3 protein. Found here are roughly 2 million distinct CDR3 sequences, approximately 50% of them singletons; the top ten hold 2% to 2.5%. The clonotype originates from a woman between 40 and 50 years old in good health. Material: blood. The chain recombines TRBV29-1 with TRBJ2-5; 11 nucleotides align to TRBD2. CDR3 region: CSAETSGNIRETQYF. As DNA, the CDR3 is TGCAGCGCCGAGACTAGCGGGAATATAAGGGAGACCCAGTACTTC.